This T cell receptor beta chain was identified during a study of blood T cells in healthy people across ages. Study as a whole: There was about one barcoded beta molecule captured by template switching per two T cells.

Whole-study findings and limits: Since the PBMCs were unsorted, naive and antigen-experienced cells could not be conclusively compared. Strong correlation was found linking TCR beta diversity to naive T cell percentage.

With respect to this clonotype: No antigen is known for it.

CDR1 is SGHAT, CDR2 FQNNGV, per germline. The CDR3 contains 12 residues. The ends were cut back, 4 bases at V and 9 bases at J, with 11 bases in the middle. With a J-beta primer mix and a sample-barcoded 5' primer, a second PCR ran roughly 6 to 11 cycles. MiXCR, applied by TCRdb to the 5' RACE reads, yields one record per CDR3 protein. The table shows 1,500,000 or so distinct CDR3 sequences, with 59% occurring only once. The V gene is TRBV11-2, the J gene TRBJ2-3; tentative D call: TRBD2 (6 bases). Sequenced sample: blood. The source of this sequence is a man younger than 35 in good health. CDR3 in DNA: TGTGCCAGCAGCTCGGGACTCCCGACGCAGTATTTT. The encoded protein is CASSSGLPTQYF.